This entry is about one TCR beta chain. This sample stems from a study of blood T cell repertoires in COVID-19. Study background: PBMCs, B-cell-depleted T cells, or T cells provided the cDNA or gDNA that made up the material.

The CDR3 extends over 14 amino acids. CDR1 and CDR2 (germline): LGHNA, YSLEER. Trimming stripped 4 bases from V and 7 bases from J, with 13 bases between. Per the original methods: Reference gene primer amplification yielded estimated nucleated cell counts. Some clones are missing from TCRdb's copy, which holds only in-frame ones; the method was immunoSEQ multiplex PCR. V and J calls and clone size are copied from that table; D and trimming were computed from the DNA. The sample holds 40,000 or so clones; more than 70% are singletons and the top ten take about 4.1%. J is TRBJ2-2 and V is TRBV4-3; D is ambiguous. This clonotype was sampled from a man aged 55 to 69 with acute or convalescent COVID-19. The source material was peripheral blood. This CDR3 is CASSPQTRLGELFF. The CDR3 DNA sequence: TGCGCCAGCAGCCCTCAGACAAGGCTCGGGGAGCTGTTTTTT.